The clone carrying this T cell receptor (beta chain) ranks as medium-sized. Its antigen remains unknown. This sample was included in a study of early T cells in non-severe SARS-CoV-2 infection. Overall study context: Unsorted whole blood bulk RNA was sequenced, with unpaired chains.

General study points: Private and CD4 specificities were missed by VDJdb matching, which favored anti-spike CD8 responses.

Germline V gene lookup returns CDR1 SGHRS and CDR2 YFSETQ. The CDR3 consists of 16 residues. The ends were cut back, 4 bases at V and 6 bases at J, with 20 bases in the middle. As part of library construction, unique molecular identifiers were attached to individual cDNA molecules. TCRdb independently ran MiXCR on the 5' RACE reads; one entry per CDR3 protein. The sample comprises approximately 77,000 distinct CDR3 sequences, more than 10% of which are singletons, and around 3.5% rests with the top ten. The sample taken for sequencing was whole blood. The chain employs TRBV5-1 and TRBJ2-1; perhaps D is TRBD1 or TRBD2 (5 bases each). The TCR sequence derives from an adult who was a healthcare worker with PCR-confirmed SARS-CoV-2 infection or an uninfected control (not recorded which). The CDR3 region is CASSLPLTGRANEQFF. CDR3 coding DNA: TGCGCCAGCAGCCTACCTCTAACGGGACGGGCCAATGAGCAGTTCTTC.